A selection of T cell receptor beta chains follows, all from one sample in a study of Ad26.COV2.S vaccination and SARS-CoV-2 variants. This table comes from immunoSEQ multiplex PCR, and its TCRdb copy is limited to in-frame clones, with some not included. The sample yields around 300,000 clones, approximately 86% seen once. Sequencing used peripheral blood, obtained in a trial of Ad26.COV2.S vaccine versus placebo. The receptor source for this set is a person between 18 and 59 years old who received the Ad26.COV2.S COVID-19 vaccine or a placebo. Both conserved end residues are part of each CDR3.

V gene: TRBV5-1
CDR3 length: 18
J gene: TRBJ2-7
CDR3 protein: CASSLALGLADFSYEQYF

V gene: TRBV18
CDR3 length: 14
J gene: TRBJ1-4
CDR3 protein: CASSPDRASEKLFF

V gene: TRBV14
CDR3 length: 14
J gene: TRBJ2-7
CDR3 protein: CASSQGGQGPSQNF

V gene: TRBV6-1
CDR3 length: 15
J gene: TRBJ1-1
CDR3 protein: CASSEPLGGRTEAFF

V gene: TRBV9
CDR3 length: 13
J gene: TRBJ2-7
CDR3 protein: CASGQGASYEQYF

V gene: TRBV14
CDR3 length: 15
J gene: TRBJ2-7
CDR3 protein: CASSQDPYWSYEQYF

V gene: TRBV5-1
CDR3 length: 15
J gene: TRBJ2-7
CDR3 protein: CASSPTGERFNEQYF

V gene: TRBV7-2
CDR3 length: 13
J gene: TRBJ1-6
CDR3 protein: CASSQEGSRPLHF

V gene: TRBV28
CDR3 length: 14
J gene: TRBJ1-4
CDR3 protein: CASIQHGTNEKLFF

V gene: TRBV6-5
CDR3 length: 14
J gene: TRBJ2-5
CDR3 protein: CASRPDRGRKTQYF

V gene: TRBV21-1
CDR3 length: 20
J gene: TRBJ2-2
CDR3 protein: CASSPRTSTPGQGITGELFF

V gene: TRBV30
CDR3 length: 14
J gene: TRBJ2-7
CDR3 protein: CAWSPGTGWYEQYF

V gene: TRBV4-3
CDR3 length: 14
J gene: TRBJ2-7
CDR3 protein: CASSQLGTGSEQYF

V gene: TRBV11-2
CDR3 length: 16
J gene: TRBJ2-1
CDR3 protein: CASSLGTGGFYNEQFF

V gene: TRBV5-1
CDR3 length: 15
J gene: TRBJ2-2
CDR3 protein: CASSIQGKNTGELFF

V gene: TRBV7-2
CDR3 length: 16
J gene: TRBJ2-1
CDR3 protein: CASRQSGQGAYNEQFF

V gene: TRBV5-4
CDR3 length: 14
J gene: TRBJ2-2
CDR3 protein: CASSVRGNTGELFF

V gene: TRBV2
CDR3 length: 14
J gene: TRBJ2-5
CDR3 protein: CGGTSGLPPETQYF

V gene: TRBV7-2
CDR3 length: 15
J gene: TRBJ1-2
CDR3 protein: CASSLGSGQNYGYTF

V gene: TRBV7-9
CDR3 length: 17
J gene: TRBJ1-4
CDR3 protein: CASSFSYAGTGSEKLFF

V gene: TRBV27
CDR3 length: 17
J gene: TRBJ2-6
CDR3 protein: CASSEGHGMGGANVLTF

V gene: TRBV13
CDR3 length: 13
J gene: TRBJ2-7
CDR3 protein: CASSLGGSYEQYF

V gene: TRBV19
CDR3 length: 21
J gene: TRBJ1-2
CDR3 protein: CASSTYQGRWGIGAANYGYTF

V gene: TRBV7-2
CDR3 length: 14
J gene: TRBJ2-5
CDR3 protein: CASSLDRGWETQYF

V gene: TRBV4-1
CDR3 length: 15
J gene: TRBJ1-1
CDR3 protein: CASSRPTDRVTEAFF

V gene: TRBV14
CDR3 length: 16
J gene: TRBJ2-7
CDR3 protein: CASSQGGGPGRNEQYF

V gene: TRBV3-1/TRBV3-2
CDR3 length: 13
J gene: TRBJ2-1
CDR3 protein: CASSPLAGYEQFF

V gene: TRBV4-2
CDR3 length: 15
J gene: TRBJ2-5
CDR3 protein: CASSQSAGADETQYF

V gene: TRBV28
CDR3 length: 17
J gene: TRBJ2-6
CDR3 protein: CASSLSFSSSGANVLTF

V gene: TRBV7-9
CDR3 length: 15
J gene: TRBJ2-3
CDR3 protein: CASSRYRDPTDTQYF

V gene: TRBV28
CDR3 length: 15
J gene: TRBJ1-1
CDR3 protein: CASSLFEGRGTEAFF

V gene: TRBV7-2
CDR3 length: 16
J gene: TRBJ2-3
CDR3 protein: CASSLLASGAVDTQYF

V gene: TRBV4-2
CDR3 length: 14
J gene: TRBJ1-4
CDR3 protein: CASSRASGDEKLFF

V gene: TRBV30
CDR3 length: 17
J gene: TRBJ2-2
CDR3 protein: CAWSGVAGAGNTGELFF